Given below is one T cell receptor beta chain in context. The data are from a study of CD8+ T cells in alopecia areata. It was cDNA, reverse transcribed from extracted RNA, that served as the sequencing template. Profiled with immunoSEQ multiplex PCR; TCRdb holds only in-frame clones, not every one. The table has around 140,000 clones, roughly 46% seen once; the top ten hold approximately 1%. CDR1 and CDR2 from the germline V gene are SQVTM and ANQGSEA. V was shortened by 7 bases and J by 4 bases, with 13 bases between the two germline ends. The length of the CDR3 is 12 residues. The source is a human donor with alopecia areata. Source: CD4+ T cells sorted from blood, taken at week 0. This chain connects TRBV29-1 to TRBJ2-5, with D unresolved. This CDR3 reads CSADQLGETQYF. DNA of the CDR3: TGCAGCGCCGACCAGCTAGGAGAGACCCAGTACTTC. Filled out from reference TRBV29-1 and TRBJ2-5, the complete variable domain reads SAVISQKPSRDICQRGTSLTIQCQVDSQVTMMFWYRQQPGQSLTLIATANQGSEATYESGFVIDKFPISRPNLTFSTLTVSNMSPEDSSIYLCSADQLGETQYFGPGTRLLVL.